The text below deals with one T cell receptor beta chain. What it recognizes is unknown. This entry comes from a study of graft-versus-host responses after intestinal transplantation. CDR1 is SGHVS and CDR2 is FNYEAQ in the germline V gene. The CDR3 sequence is 16 residues long. The V and J ends lost 2 bases and 1 base, in that order; junction bases with no gene match: 5. Produced via immunoSEQ multiplex PCR; TCRdb's table is partial and in-frame only. Among around 50,000 clones listed, roughly 90% were seen once. The source material was unstimulated CD4+ T cells sorted from spleen or lymph node cells, sampled before transplant. This TCR derives from a human donor who was the organ donor for an intestinal transplant. The genes are TRBV7-6 and TRBJ2-3, with TRBD1 matching over 8 bases. CDR3 DNA sequence: TGTGCCAGCAGCTTACCCGGGACAGGTGGCACAGATACGCAGTATTTT. Translated, it gives CASSLPGTGGTDTQYF.